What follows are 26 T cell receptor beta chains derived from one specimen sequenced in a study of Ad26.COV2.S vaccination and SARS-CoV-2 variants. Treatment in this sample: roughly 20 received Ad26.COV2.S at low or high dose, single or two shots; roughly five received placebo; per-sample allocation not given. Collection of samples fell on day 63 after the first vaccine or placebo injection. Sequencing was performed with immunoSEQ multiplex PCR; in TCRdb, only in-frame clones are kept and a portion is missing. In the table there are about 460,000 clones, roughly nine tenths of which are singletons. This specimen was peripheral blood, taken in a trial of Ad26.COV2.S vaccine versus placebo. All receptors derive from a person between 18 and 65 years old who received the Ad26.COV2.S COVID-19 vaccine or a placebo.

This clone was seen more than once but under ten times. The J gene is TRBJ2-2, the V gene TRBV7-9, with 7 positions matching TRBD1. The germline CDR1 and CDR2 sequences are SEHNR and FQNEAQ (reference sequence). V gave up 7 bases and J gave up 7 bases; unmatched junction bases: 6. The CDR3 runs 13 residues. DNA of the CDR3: TGTGCCAGCAATTCCAGGGGGAGCGGGGAGCTGTTTTTT. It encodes CASNSRGSGELFF.

The CDR3 nucleotides read TGTGCCAGCAGTGACCCCCCTTTCGAGCAGTACTTC. Translating it yields CASSDPPFEQYF. The chain combines TRBV2 with TRBJ2-7; D is undetermined. Trimming pared 3 bases from V and 6 bases from J, leaving 9 bases between. CDR3 length: 12 residues. CDR1 is SNHLY and CDR2 is FYNNEI in the germline V gene.

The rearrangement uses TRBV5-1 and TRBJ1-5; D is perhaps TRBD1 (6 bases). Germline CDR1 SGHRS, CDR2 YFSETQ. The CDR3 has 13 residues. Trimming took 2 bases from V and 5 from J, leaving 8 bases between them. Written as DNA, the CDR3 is TGCGCCAGCAGCTTCGCAGGGGATCAGCCCCAGCATTTT. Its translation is CASSFAGDQPQHF.

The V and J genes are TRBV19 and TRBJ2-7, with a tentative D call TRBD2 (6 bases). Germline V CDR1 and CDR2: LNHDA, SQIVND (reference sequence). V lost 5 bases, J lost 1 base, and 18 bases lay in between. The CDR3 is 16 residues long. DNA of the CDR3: TGTGCCAGTAGTCCCCTCGCGGGGCTGCCTTCCTACGAGCAGTACTTC. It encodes CASSPLAGLPSYEQYF.

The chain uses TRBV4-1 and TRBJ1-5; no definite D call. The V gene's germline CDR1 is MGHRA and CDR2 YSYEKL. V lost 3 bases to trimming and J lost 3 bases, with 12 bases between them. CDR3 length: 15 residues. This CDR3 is CASSQWAAYNQPQHF. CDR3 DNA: TGCGCCAGCAGCCAGTGGGCAGCTTACAATCAGCCCCAGCATTTT.

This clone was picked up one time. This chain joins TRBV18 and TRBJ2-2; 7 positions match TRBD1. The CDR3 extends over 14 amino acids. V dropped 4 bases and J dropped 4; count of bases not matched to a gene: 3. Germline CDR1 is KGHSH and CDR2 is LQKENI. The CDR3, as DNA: TGTGCCAGCTCACTAGGGACAGTCACCGGGGAGCTGTTTTTT. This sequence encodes CASSLGTVTGELFF.

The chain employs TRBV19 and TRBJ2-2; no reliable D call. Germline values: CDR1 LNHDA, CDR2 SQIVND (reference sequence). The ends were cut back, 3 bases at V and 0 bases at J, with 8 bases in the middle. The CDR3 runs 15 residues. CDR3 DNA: TGTGCCAGTAGTATGTACAGCCCGAACACCGGGGAGCTGTTTTTT. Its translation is CASSMYSPNTGELFF.

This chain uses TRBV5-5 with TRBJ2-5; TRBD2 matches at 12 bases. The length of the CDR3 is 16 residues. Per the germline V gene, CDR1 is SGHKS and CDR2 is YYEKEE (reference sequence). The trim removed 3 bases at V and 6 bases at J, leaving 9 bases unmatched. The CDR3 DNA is TGTGCCAGCAGCTCCAATCTAGCGGGGGGGCCGAAGACCCAGTACTTC. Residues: CASSSNLAGGPKTQYF.

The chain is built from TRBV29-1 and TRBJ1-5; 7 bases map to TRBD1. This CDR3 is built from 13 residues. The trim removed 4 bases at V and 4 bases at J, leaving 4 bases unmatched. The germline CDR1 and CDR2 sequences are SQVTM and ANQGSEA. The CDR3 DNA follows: TGCAGCGTTGCCGGGACAGCTAATCAGCCCCAGCATTTT. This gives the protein CSVAGTANQPQHF.

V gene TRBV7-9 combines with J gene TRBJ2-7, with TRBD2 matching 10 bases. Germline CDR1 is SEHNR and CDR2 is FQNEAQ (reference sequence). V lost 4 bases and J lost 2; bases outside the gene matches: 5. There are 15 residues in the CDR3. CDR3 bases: TGTGCCAGCAGCTCACCTAGCGGGGGAACCTACGAGCAGTACTTC. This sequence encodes CASSSPSGGTYEQYF.

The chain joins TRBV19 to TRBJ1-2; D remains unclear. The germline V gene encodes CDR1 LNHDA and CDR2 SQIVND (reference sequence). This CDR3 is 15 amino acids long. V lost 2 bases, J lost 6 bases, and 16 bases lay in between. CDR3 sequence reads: CASSIMVKRPDGYTF. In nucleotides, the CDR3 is TGTGCCAGTAGTATAATGGTCAAACGGCCAGATGGCTACACCTTC. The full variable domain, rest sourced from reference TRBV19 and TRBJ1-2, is DGGITQSPKYLFRKEGQNVTLSCEQNLNHDAMYWYRQDPGQGLRLIYYSQIVNDFQKGDIAEGYSVSREKKESFPLTVTSAQKNPTAFYLCASSIMVKRPDGYTFGSGTRLTVV.

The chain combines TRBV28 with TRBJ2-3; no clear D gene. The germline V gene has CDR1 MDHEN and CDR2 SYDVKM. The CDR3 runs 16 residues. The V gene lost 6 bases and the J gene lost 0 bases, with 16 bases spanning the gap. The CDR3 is CASRSRLGASTDTQYF. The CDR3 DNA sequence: TGTGCCAGCAGAAGCCGGTTGGGTGCTAGCACAGATACGCAGTATTTT.

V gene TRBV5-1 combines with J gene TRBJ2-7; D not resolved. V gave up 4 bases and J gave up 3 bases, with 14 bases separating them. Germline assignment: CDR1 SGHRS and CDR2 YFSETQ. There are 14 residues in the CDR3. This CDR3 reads CASSLSSGHYEQYF. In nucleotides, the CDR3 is TGCGCCAGCAGCCTCAGCTCCGGTCACTACGAGCAGTACTTC.

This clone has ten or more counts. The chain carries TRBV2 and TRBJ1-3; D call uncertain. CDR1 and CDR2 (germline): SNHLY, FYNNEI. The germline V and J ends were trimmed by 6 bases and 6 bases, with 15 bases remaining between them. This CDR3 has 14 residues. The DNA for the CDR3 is TGTGCCAGCAGATACGTGGGCCCTGCAAACACCATATATTTT. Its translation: CASRYVGPANTIYF.

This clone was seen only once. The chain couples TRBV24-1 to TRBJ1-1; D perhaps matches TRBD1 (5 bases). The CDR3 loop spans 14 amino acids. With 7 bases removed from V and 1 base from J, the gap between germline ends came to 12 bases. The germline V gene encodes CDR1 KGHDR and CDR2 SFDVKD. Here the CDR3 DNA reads TGTGCCACCAGGGACAATGGGAAGAACACTGAAGCTTTCTTT. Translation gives CATRDNGKNTEAFF.

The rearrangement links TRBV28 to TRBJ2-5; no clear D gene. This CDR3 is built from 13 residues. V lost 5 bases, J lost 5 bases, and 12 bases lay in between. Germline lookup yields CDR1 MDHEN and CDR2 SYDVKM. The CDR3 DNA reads TGTGCCAGCAGTCCGACTCTTTTGGAGACCCAGTACTTC. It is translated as CASSPTLLETQYF.

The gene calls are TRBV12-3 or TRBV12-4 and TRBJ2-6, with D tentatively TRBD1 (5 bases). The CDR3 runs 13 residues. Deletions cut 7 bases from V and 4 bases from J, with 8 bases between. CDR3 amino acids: CASKRTGANVLTF. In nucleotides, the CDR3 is TGTGCCAGCAAAAGGACAGGGGCCAACGTCCTGACTTTC.

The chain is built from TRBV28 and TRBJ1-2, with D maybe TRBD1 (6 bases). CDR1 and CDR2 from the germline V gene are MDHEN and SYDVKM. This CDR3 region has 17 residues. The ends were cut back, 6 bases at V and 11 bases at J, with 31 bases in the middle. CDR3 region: CASRQSPGGGLNAGYTF. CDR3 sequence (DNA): TGTGCCAGCAGGCAATCTCCCGGGGGGGGGCTCAATGCGGGATACACCTTC.

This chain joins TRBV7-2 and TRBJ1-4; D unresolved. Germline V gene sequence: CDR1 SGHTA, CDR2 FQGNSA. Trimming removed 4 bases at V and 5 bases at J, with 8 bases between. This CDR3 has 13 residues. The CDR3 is CASSSYSNEKLFF. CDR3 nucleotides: TGTGCCAGCAGCTCCTACTCGAATGAAAAACTGTTTTTT.

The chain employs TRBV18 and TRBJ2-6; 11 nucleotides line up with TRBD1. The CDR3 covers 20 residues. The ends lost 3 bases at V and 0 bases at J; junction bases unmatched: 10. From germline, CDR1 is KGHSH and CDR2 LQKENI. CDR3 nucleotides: TGTGCCAGCTCACCTACCGGGACAGGGGGACTTTACTCTGGGGCCAACGTCCTGACTTTC. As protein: CASSPTGTGGLYSGANVLTF.

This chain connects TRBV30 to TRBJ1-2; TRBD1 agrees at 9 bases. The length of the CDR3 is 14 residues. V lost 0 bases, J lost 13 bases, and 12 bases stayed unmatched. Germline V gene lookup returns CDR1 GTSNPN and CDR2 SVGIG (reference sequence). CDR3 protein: CAWSVGHSGQGGTF. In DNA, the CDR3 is TGTGCCTGGAGTGTCGGCCACTCGGGACAGGGAGGCACCTTC.

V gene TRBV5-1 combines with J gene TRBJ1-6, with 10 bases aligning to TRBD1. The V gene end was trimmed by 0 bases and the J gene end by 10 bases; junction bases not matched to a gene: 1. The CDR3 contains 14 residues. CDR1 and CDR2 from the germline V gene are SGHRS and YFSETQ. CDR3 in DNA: TGCGCCAGCAGCTTGGGGGACAGGGGCTCACCCCTCCACTTT. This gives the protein CASSLGDRGSPLHF.

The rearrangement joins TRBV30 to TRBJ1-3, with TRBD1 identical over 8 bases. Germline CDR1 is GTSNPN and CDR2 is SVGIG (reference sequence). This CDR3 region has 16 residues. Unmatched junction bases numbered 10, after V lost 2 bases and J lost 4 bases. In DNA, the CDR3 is TGTGCCTGGAGTTTCCGGACAGGGCTGCTGGGAAACACCATATATTTT. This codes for CAWSFRTGLLGNTIYF.

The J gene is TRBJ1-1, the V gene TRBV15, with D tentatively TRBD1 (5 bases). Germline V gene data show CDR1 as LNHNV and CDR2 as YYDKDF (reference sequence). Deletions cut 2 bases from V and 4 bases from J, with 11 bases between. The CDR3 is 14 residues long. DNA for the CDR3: TGTGCCACCAGCAGACAACCCGGGGCCACTGAAGCTTTCTTT. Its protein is CATSRQPGATEAFF.

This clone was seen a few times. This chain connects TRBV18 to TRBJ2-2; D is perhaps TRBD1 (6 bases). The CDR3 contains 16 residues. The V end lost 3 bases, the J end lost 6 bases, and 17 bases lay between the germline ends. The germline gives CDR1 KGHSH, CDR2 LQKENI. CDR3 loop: CASSPRTEPRAGELFF. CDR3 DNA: TGTGCCAGCTCACCCAGGACAGAGCCTAGGGCCGGGGAGCTGTTTTTT.

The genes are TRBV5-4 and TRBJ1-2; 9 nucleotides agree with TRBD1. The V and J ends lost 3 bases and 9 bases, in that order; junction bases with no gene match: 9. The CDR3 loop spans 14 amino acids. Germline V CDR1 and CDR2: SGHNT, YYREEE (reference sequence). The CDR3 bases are TGTGCCAGCAGCTGGGGACAGGGTTCGGAACGCTACACCTTC. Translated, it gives CASSWGQGSERYTF.